What follows are 19 T cell receptor beta chains derived from one specimen sequenced in a study of blood T cell repertoires in COVID-19. Data came from immunoSEQ multiplex PCR; TCRdb stores just in-frame clones and leaves some out. This table has approximately 450,000 clones, nearly 90% appearing once. Sequences were obtained from PBMCs or T cells enriched from blood (not recorded which). All receptors come from a woman under 30 with acute COVID-19.

The V and J genes are TRBV14 and TRBJ2-1; 9 bases align to TRBD2. This CDR3 region has 18 residues. Germline V gene data show CDR1 as SGHDN and CDR2 as FVKESK. V was pared by 1 base and J by 3 bases, with 10 bases of the junction left unmatched. The chain's CDR3 is CASSQGSASGTRYNEQFF. The CDR3 nucleotides are TGTGCCAGCAGCCAAGGGTCGGCTAGCGGGACTCGCTACAATGAGCAGTTCTTC.

V usage is TRBV4-1 and J usage is TRBJ2-7, with 7 bases lining up with TRBD2. The V segment lost 0 bases and the J segment 3 bases; nucleotides outside the gene matches: 8. Germline V CDR1 and CDR2: MGHRA, YSYEKL. CDR3 length: 16 amino acids. For the CDR3, the DNA is TGCGCCAGCAGCCAAGATCCCGCGGGAGCGATCTACGAGCAGTACTTC. It encodes CASSQDPAGAIYEQYF.

The chain has TRBV7-9 and TRBJ2-3, with no clear D. Germline lookup yields CDR1 SEHNR and CDR2 FQNEAQ (reference sequence). The CDR3 is 12 amino acids. V shed 3 bases and J shed 5 bases, with 6 bases lying between them. The CDR3 loop is CASSFTVDTQYF. In nucleotides, the CDR3 is TGTGCCAGCAGCTTCACGGTAGATACGCAGTATTTT. The whole variable domain, filled in from reference TRBV7-9 and TRBJ2-3, reads DTGVSQNPRHKITKRGQNVTFRCDPISEHNRLYWYRQTLGQGPEFLTYFQNEAQLEKSRLLSDRFSAERPKGSFSTLEIQRTEQGDSAMYLCASSFTVDTQYFGPGTRLTVL.

The chain has TRBV6-5 and TRBJ1-5; D is possibly TRBD1 (6 bases). Trimming cost V 7 bases and J 5 bases, with 18 bases left between them. CDR1 and CDR2 from the germline V gene are MNHEY and SVGAGI. The CDR3 totals 15 residues. The CDR3 here is CASTDVRGKDQPQHF. The CDR3 nucleotides read TGTGCCAGCACCGATGTAAGGGGGAAAGATCAGCCCCAGCATTTT.

V gene TRBV7-2 combines with J gene TRBJ2-1; TRBD2 aligns across 10 bases. In germline, CDR1 is SGHTA, CDR2 FQGNSA. With V trimmed by 7 bases and J by 4 bases, 10 bases remained unmatched. This CDR3 is 16 amino acids long. The CDR3 sequence: CASNLDWTSGYNEQFF. The CDR3 DNA reads TGTGCCAGCAACCTCGACTGGACTAGCGGATACAATGAGCAGTTCTTC.

This clone was observed once. The chain couples TRBV24-1 to TRBJ2-3; the match to TRBD2 covers 8 bases. The CDR3 runs to 19 residues. Losses at the gene ends were 6 bases for V and 3 bases for J; bases not matched to a gene: 19. Germline CDR1 and CDR2: KGHDR and SFDVKD. For the CDR3, the DNA is TGTGCCACCAGTAGAACTAGCGGAGGGCCCCCGTGGGGTACAGATACGCAGTATTTT. Its translation is CATSRTSGGPPWGTDTQYF.

V gene TRBV2 combines with J gene TRBJ1-1, with a weak D call TRBD1 (5 bases). The CDR3 is made up of 14 amino acids. V shed 3 bases and J shed 8 bases, with 16 bases lying between them. Germline CDR1 reads SNHLY; CDR2 reads FYNNEI. CDR3 protein: CASSDPEGREEAFF. The CDR3 coding sequence is TGTGCCAGCAGTGATCCAGAGGGGAGGGAAGAAGCTTTCTTT.

This clone was seen just once. Here the CDR3 DNA reads TGTGCCAGCAGCCCCTCCAGCGTAAGGGGAAACACCATATATTTT. Protein product: CASSPSSVRGNTIYF. The V call is TRBV3-1 (or the pseudogene TRBV3-2), the J call TRBJ1-3; D unresolved. V was cut by 4 bases and J by 4 bases, with 14 bases left in between. The CDR3 spans 15 residues. Germline V CDR1 and CDR2: LGHDT, YNNKEL (reference sequence).

The table lists this clone with a count of one. The genes are TRBV6-6 and TRBJ2-7; possible D gene TRBD2, 6 bases. CDR1 and CDR2 (germline): MNHNY, SVGAGI (reference sequence). Trimming removed 4 bases from V and 5 bases from J, with 18 bases in between. The CDR3 covers 15 residues. DNA for the CDR3: TGTGCCAGCAGTTCCCGGTGGAGGGGTGTCCACGAGCAGTACTTC. Translation: CASSSRWRGVHEQYF.

Here the CDR3 reads CASSFSSGGPGELFF. CDR3 in DNA: TGTGCCAGCAGTTTTTCCTCAGGGGGGCCCGGGGAGCTGTTTTTT. This chain uses TRBV28 with TRBJ2-2; TRBD1 might be the D (7 bases). With 3 bases removed from V and 6 bases from J, the gap between germline ends came to 14 bases. This CDR3 contains 15 residues. Germline CDR1 reads MDHEN; CDR2 reads SYDVKM. Full variable domain (outside the CDR3, taken from reference TRBV28 and TRBJ2-2): DVKVTQSSRYLVKRTGEKVFLECVQDMDHENMFWYRQDPGLGLRLIYFSYDVKMKEKGDIPEGYSVSREKKERFSLILESASTNQTSMYLCASSFSSGGPGELFFGEGSRLTVL.

The chain recombines TRBV28 with TRBJ2-7; no clear D gene. The ends were cut back, 3 bases at V and 1 base at J, with 13 bases in the middle. The CDR3 extends over 15 amino acids. The germline CDR1 and CDR2 sequences are MDHEN and SYDVKM. In DNA form, the CDR3 reads TGTGCCAGCAGTTTGTCCTTGACTCAATCCTACGAGCAGTACTTC. As protein: CASSLSLTQSYEQYF.

The CDR3 DNA sequence: TGTGCCAGCAGTTCCCCCCCAGTCAAACAAGAGACCCAGTACTTC. Its translation is CASSSPPVKQETQYF. The V call is TRBV28, the J call TRBJ2-5; no reliable D call. The CDR3 runs to 15 residues. Trimming took off 4 bases at V and 2 bases at J, with 14 bases between the two ends. The germline V gene encodes CDR1 MDHEN and CDR2 SYDVKM. The complete variable domain, with remaining parts taken from reference TRBV28 and TRBJ2-5, reads DVKVTQSSRYLVKRTGEKVFLECVQDMDHENMFWYRQDPGLGLRLIYFSYDVKMKEKGDIPEGYSVSREKKERFSLILESASTNQTSMYLCASSSPPVKQETQYFGPGTRLLVL.

The chain is built from TRBV27 and TRBJ1-1, with D tentatively TRBD1 (6 bases). Looked up from germline, CDR1 is MNHEY and CDR2 is SMNVEV (reference sequence). The germline V and J ends were trimmed by 0 bases and 4 bases, with 9 bases remaining between them. The CDR3 spans 14 residues. For the CDR3, the DNA is TGTGCCAGCAGTTTATCTGGGGGGGCCACTGAAGCTTTCTTT. It specifies CASSLSGGATEAFF.

V gene TRBV5-8 combines with J gene TRBJ1-5; D might be TRBD1 (5 bases). The CDR3 runs 14 residues. From germline, CDR1 is SGHTS and CDR2 YDEGEE. Trimming removed 4 bases at V and 3 bases at J, with 11 bases between. CDR3 nucleotide sequence: TGTGCCAGCAGCAAAGACAGCAACAATCAGCCCCAGCATTTT. Its translation: CASSKDSNNQPQHF.

This clone was recorded only once. This chain uses TRBV13 with TRBJ2-1, with 7 bases fitting TRBD2. Germline V gene data show CDR1 as PRHDT and CDR2 as FYEKMQ (reference sequence). The ends lost 5 bases at V and 7 bases at J; junction bases unmatched: 11. This CDR3 contains 15 residues. The CDR3 loop reads CASSPGTNYRNEQFF. In DNA, the CDR3 is TGTGCCAGCAGCCCCGGGACTAACTACAGGAATGAGCAGTTCTTC.

The chain recombines TRBV28 with TRBJ2-7; D is perhaps TRBD2 (5 bases). CDR1 MDHEN and CDR2 SYDVKM come from the germline V gene. This CDR3 is 14 amino acids long. Deletions cut 6 bases from V and 3 bases from J, with 15 bases between. The CDR3 coding sequence is TGTGCCAGCAGCGGAGTCGAGGGTTTCTACGAGCAGTACTTC. Protein product: CASSGVEGFYEQYF.

This clone was counted only a few times. This chain joins TRBV3-1 (or the pseudogene TRBV3-2) and TRBJ1-1; D unclear. The germline V and J ends were trimmed by 6 bases and 1 base, with 6 bases remaining between them. There are 12 residues in the CDR3. Germline-derived CDR1 and CDR2 are LGHDT and YNNKEL (reference sequence). CDR3 bases: TGTGCCAGCAGTAACACGAACACTGAAGCTTTCTTT. This encodes CASSNTNTEAFF.

The chain carries TRBV10-3 and TRBJ1-5, with D unclear. The germline V gene has CDR1 ENHRY and CDR2 SYGVKD. Trimming removed 8 bases from V and 3 bases from J, with 11 bases in between. The CDR3 contains 13 residues. The CDR3 region has the DNA TGTGCCATCTCCGAGAAGCACAATCAGCCCCAGCATTTT. Amino acids: CAISEKHNQPQHF.

This sequence joins TRBV5-5 and TRBJ2-7, with TRBD1 as a possible D gene (6 bases). This CDR3 has 13 amino acids. Germline V lookup: CDR1 SGHKS, CDR2 YYEKEE (reference sequence). Trimming removed 4 bases from V and 2 bases from J, with 10 bases in between. The DNA of the CDR3 is TGTGCCAGCAGCAGGGACACGACCTACGAGCAGTACTTC. The encoded protein is CASSRDTTYEQYF.